Following are 29 T cell receptor beta chains from one sample sequenced in a study of cytomegalovirus exposure and HLA in healthy donors. Primers: 60 Vbeta forward and 13 Jbeta reverse. TCRdb keeps only in-frame clones here, not all; method: immunoSEQ multiplex PCR. Among 100,000 to 120,000 clones listed, 83% were seen once. The sample comprised PBMCs. These receptors came from a man younger than 35 in good health and CMV-seronegative.

V is TRBV7-9 and J is TRBJ1-1; TRBD1 aligns across 7 bases. V was clipped by 1 base and J by 3 bases; unmatched bases: 2. The CDR3 is 14 amino acids. The germline V gene encodes CDR1 SEHNR and CDR2 FQNEAQ (reference sequence). The CDR3 loop is CASSLGDRYTEAFF. CDR3 nucleotide sequence: TGTGCCAGCAGCTTAGGGGACAGATACACTGAAGCTTTCTTT.

The chain has TRBV6-5 and TRBJ1-2, with D tentatively TRBD1 (6 bases). This CDR3 contains 13 residues. Germline lookup yields CDR1 MNHEY and CDR2 SVGAGI. V lost 11 bases and J lost 4, with 17 bases in between. The CDR3 reads CAGGSTTTYGYTF. CDR3 coding DNA: TGTGCCGGGGGCTCAACCACGACCTATGGCTACACCTTC.

This sequence joins TRBV4-2 and TRBJ2-7; 9 bases fit TRBD2. Per germline, CDR1 LGHNA and CDR2 YNFKEQ. Trimming at V came to 1 base and at J to 2 bases, leaving 3 bases not matched to a gene. This CDR3 is built from 15 residues. The CDR3 DNA follows: TGTGCCAGCAGCCAAGGACTAGCGGAAGCCTACGAGCAGTACTTC. Translating it yields CASSQGLAEAYEQYF.

J is TRBJ2-5 and V is TRBV7-2; TRBD1 is a possible D gene (5 bases). The germline gives CDR1 SGHTA, CDR2 FQGNSA. The CDR3 consists of 15 residues. Trimming cost V 1 base and J 5 bases, with 14 bases left between them. The CDR3 protein is CASSLVAGLRETQYF. As DNA, the CDR3 is TGTGCCAGCAGCTTAGTGGCAGGGTTGCGGGAGACCCAGTACTTC.

This clone appeared a few times. The chain employs TRBV15 and TRBJ1-4; D possibly corresponds to TRBD1 (5 bases). The CDR3 is made up of 17 amino acids. The V end lost 0 bases, the J end lost 0 bases, and 11 bases lay between the germline ends. Germline CDR1 and CDR2: LNHNV and YYDKDF (reference sequence). The CDR3 loop is CATSRDLQDPTNEKLFF. The CDR3 DNA reads TGTGCCACCAGCAGAGATCTACAGGACCCAACTAATGAAAAACTGTTTTTT.

This clone was counted once. The genes are TRBV13 and TRBJ2-7; a weak D match, TRBD1 (5 bases). V was pared by 1 base and J by 5 bases, with 12 bases between. Per the germline V gene, CDR1 is PRHDT and CDR2 is FYEKMQ (reference sequence). CDR3 length equals 14 residues. In DNA, the CDR3 is TGTGCCAGCAGCTTAGTCCTCCCAGGGAACGAGCAGTACTTC. It specifies CASSLVLPGNEQYF.

The V gene is TRBV4-3, the J gene TRBJ1-3, with 8 bases aligning to TRBD1. This CDR3 is built from 14 residues. V trimming: 5 bases; J trimming: 2 bases; junction bases outside the gene matches: 2. In germline, CDR1 is LGHNA, CDR2 YSLEER. Here the CDR3 reads CASSFRGPGNTIYF. As DNA, the CDR3 is TGCGCCAGCAGCTTCAGGGGGCCTGGAAACACCATATATTTT.

The chain uses TRBV11-2 and TRBJ1-2; 8 nucleotides line up with TRBD1. CDR1 is SGHAT, CDR2 FQNNGV, per germline. The CDR3 runs 15 residues. V was pared by 1 base and J by 2 bases, with 3 bases of the junction left unmatched. The CDR3 loop reads CASSLGNRGNYGYTF. Here the CDR3 DNA reads TGTGCCAGCAGCTTAGGCAACAGGGGGAACTATGGCTACACCTTC.

The chain couples TRBV9 to TRBJ2-5; 7 bases line up with TRBD1. The closer fit of TRBJ2-7 to the DNA end suggests the J call may be wrong. This CDR3 region has 13 residues. CDR1 SGDLS and CDR2 YYNGEE come from the germline V gene. CDR3 DNA sequence: TGTGCCAGCAGCGCCGGGACAGAGTACGAGCAGTACTTC. The encoded protein is CASSAGTEYEQYF.

V and J are TRBV4-2 and TRBJ1-1; 8 bases map to TRBD1. The CDR3 is 14 residues long. CDR1 is LGHNA, CDR2 YNFKEQ, per germline. Unmatched junction bases numbered 4, after V lost 0 bases and J lost 7 bases. The CDR3, as DNA: TGTGCCAGCAGCCAAGAAGGGGGGACAGGTGAAGCTTTCTTT. It codes for CASSQEGGTGEAFF.

In this sample, this clone turned up a few times. The chain has TRBV10-3 and TRBJ2-2; 12 bases are a match to TRBD2. The CDR3 totals 15 residues. The J segment lost 6 bases and the V segment lost 4 bases, leaving 3 bases of the junction unmatched. CDR1 and CDR2 from the germline V gene are ENHRY and SYGVKD. CDR3 in DNA: TGTGCCATCAGTGCTAGCGGGAGGGCCTCCGGGGAGCTGTTTTTT. This sequence encodes CAISASGRASGELFF.

This clone is a singleton in its sample. The rearrangement uses TRBV19 and TRBJ2-1, with a possible D match to TRBD2 (6 bases). The CDR3 length is 13 residues. The germline gives CDR1 LNHDA, CDR2 SQIVND (reference sequence). With 3 bases removed from V and 8 bases from J, the gap between germline ends came to 11 bases. CDR3 in amino acids: CASSISRRDEQFF. The CDR3 nucleotides are TGTGCCAGTAGTATTAGCAGGAGGGATGAGCAGTTCTTC.

The rearrangement links TRBV12-5 to TRBJ2-1; tentative D call: TRBD2 (6 bases). This CDR3 is built from 16 residues. Germline V lookup: CDR1 LGHNT, CDR2 FRNRAP. Trimming removed 1 base from V and 5 bases from J, with 15 bases in between. The CDR3 is CASGLADGRTNNEQFF. For the CDR3, the DNA is TGTGCTAGTGGTTTGGCCGACGGGAGAACCAACAATGAGCAGTTCTTC.

To note about this clone: Mismatch with germline at one junction end may stem from a read error. The chain uses TRBV14 and TRBJ1-2, with D perhaps TRBD1 (5 bases). CDR3 length: 14 residues. Germline CDR1 is SGHDN and CDR2 is FVKESK. The CDR3 spells CASSAGLPNYGYTF. CDR3 in DNA: TGTGCCAGCAGCGCGGGGCTCCCTAATTATGGCTACACCTTC.

The gene calls are TRBV9 and TRBJ2-2, with a possible D match to TRBD2 (7 bases). V was cut by 0 bases and J by 4 bases, with 13 bases left in between. This CDR3 spans 16 amino acids. Germline V lookup: CDR1 SGDLS, CDR2 YYNGEE. Written as DNA, the CDR3 is TGTGCCAGCAGCGTAGGAGGGGGGGGGAGCACCGGGGAGCTGTTTTTT. It translates to CASSVGGGGSTGELFF.

This chain connects TRBV10-2 to TRBJ2-3; TRBD2 aligns across 7 bases. Germline-derived CDR1 and CDR2 are WSHSY and SAAADI. The V gene end was trimmed by 9 bases and the J gene end by 1 base; junction bases not matched to a gene: 10. This CDR3 has 15 amino acids. The CDR3 sequence is CASAHSSGGTDTQYF. The CDR3 coding sequence is TGCGCCAGTGCTCATTCAAGCGGGGGCACAGATACGCAGTATTTT.

This rearrangement joins TRBV12-5 to TRBJ2-1; 8 bases are a match to TRBD2. The CDR3 is made up of 16 amino acids. Germline V gives CDR1 LGHNT, CDR2 FRNRAP. V lost 4 bases, J lost 2 bases, and 7 bases stayed unmatched. CDR3 sequence: CASGWIREGTYNEQFF. CDR3 in DNA: TGTGCTAGTGGTTGGATCCGGGAGGGCACCTACAATGAGCAGTTCTTC.

This clone was picked up a small number of times. This sequence joins TRBV7-9 and TRBJ2-2, with D possibly being TRBD1 (7 bases). V shed 6 bases and J shed 4 bases, with 15 bases lying between them. CDR1 is SEHNR and CDR2 is FQNEAQ in the germline V gene (reference sequence). The CDR3 loop spans 15 amino acids. The CDR3 sequence: CASRPGTAGTGELFF. CDR3 DNA: TGTGCCAGCAGGCCCGGGACAGCGGGCACCGGGGAGCTGTTTTTT. Filled out from reference TRBV7-9 and TRBJ2-2, the complete variable domain reads DTGVSQNPRHKITKRGQNVTFRCDPISEHNRLYWYRQTLGQGPEFLTYFQNEAQLEKSRLLSDRFSAERPKGSFSTLEIQRTEQGDSAMYLCASRPGTAGTGELFFGEGSRLTVL.

V usage is TRBV15 and J usage is TRBJ2-7; weak D call: TRBD1 (5 bases). CDR3 size: 16 residues. In germline, CDR1 is LNHNV, CDR2 YYDKDF (reference sequence). V lost 2 bases to trimming and J lost 0 bases, with 14 bases between them. This CDR3 is CATSRKIGHDSYEQYF. The CDR3 DNA reads as TGTGCCACCAGCAGAAAAATCGGACACGACTCCTACGAGCAGTACTTC.

The rearrangement joins TRBV7-9 to TRBJ1-1, with D possibly being TRBD1 (6 bases). The CDR3 extends over 14 amino acids. The ends were cut back, 3 bases at V and 5 bases at J, with 13 bases in the middle. Germline loops: CDR1 SEHNR, CDR2 FQNEAQ (reference sequence). CDR3 nucleotides: TGTGCCAGCAGCTTGGCAGGGGTAGTAACTGAAGCTTTCTTT. It encodes CASSLAGVVTEAFF.

The V and J genes are TRBV25-1 and TRBJ2-1; 7 bases are shared with TRBD2. This CDR3 region has 15 residues. The V segment lost 3 bases and the J segment 9 bases; nucleotides outside the gene matches: 11. Germline V gene data show CDR1 as MGHDK and CDR2 as SYGVNS. The CDR3 here is CASSDPRGGWGEQFF. CDR3 in DNA: TGTGCCAGCAGTGATCCGCGGGGAGGGTGGGGTGAGCAGTTCTTC.

This clone occurred once. Other DNA sequences of this sample code for an identical CDR3. The J gene is TRBJ1-1, the V gene TRBV4-1; 7 bases map to TRBD1. Germline-derived CDR1 and CDR2 are MGHRA and YSYEKL. V shed 5 bases, J shed 5 bases, and the junction held 14 bases outside the gene matches. This CDR3 contains 16 residues. This chain's CDR3 is CASSEPGSGGTTEAFF. CDR3 nucleotides: TGCGCCAGCAGCGAGCCCGGGTCAGGGGGGACAACTGAAGCTTTCTTT.

V is TRBV11-2 and J is TRBJ1-3, with 10 bases that match TRBD1. Losses at the gene ends were 5 bases for V and 2 bases for J; bases not matched to a gene: 6. Germline assignment: CDR1 SGHAT and CDR2 FQNNGV. This CDR3 is built from 16 residues. CDR3 loop: CASSPRDRGTGNTIYF. CDR3 in DNA: TGTGCCAGCAGCCCCCGGGACAGGGGAACTGGAAACACCATATATTTT.

The rearrangement uses TRBV11-3 and TRBJ2-7, with 8 bases lining up with TRBD1. The J segment lost 2 bases and the V segment lost 6 bases, leaving 6 bases of the junction unmatched. This CDR3 is 14 amino acids long. The V gene's germline CDR1 is SGHNT and CDR2 YENEEA. Here the CDR3 reads CASSPGTGPYEQYF. DNA for the CDR3: TGTGCCAGCAGTCCCGGGACAGGACCCTACGAGCAGTACTTC.

The chain carries TRBV10-2 and TRBJ2-7; a possible D gene is TRBD2 (6 bases). The CDR3 is 13 residues long. Germline V gene lookup returns CDR1 WSHSY and CDR2 SAAADI. The germline V and J ends were trimmed by 7 bases and 6 bases, with 16 bases remaining between them. The CDR3 reads CASMGREFSEQYF. In DNA form, the CDR3 reads TGCGCCAGCATGGGCCGGGAGTTTAGCGAGCAGTACTTC.

This clone occurred a few times. The chain links TRBV21-1 to TRBJ1-1. TRBV21-1 is listed as a pseudogene. This CDR3 region has 13 residues. Here the CDR3 reads CASSKSEGTEAFF. For the CDR3, the DNA is TGTGCCAGCAGCAAATCGGAGGGGACTGAAGCTTTCTTT.

Here the CDR3 DNA reads TGTGCCAGCAGCTTGCGGGTGGAACCAGATACGCAGTATTTT. Amino acids: CASSLRVEPDTQYF. The chain has TRBV7-2 and TRBJ2-3; tentative D call: TRBD2 (5 bases). V was cut by 3 bases and J by 4 bases, with 11 bases left in between. Germline values: CDR1 SGHTA, CDR2 FQGNSA. The CDR3 spans 14 residues.

This clone was seen a handful of times. The chain has TRBV5-6 and TRBJ2-5; 9 bases are a match to TRBD1. CDR3 length equals 15 residues. The J segment lost 6 bases and the V segment lost 2 bases, leaving 8 bases of the junction unmatched. The germline V gene encodes CDR1 SGHDT and CDR2 YYEEEE. CDR3 residues: CASSFQTGGRKTQYF. In nucleotides, the CDR3 is TGTGCCAGCAGCTTTCAGACAGGGGGACGAAAGACCCAGTACTTC.

The V gene is TRBV11-3, the J gene TRBJ2-1, with 11 bases aligning to TRBD2. The CDR3 extends over 18 amino acids. Germline CDR1 and CDR2: SGHNT and YENEEA. Losses at the gene ends were 0 bases for V and 6 bases for J; bases not matched to a gene: 10. CDR3 protein: CASSLDLPLAGERNEQFF. CDR3 bases: TGTGCCAGCAGCTTAGATCTCCCACTAGCGGGAGAACGCAATGAGCAGTTCTTC.